Following are 5 T cell receptor beta chains from one sample sequenced in a study of blood T cell repertoires in COVID-19. Here immunoSEQ multiplex PCR was the method, and the copy in TCRdb shows in-frame clones only, minus some. Among 200,000 to 300,000 clones listed, more than 85% were seen once. Sequenced material: peripheral blood. The receptors come from a woman in her seventies with active or convalescent COVID-19.

The chain joins TRBV14 to TRBJ1-3; D unclear. Trimming pared 1 base from V and 0 bases from J, leaving 10 bases between. The CDR3 runs to 16 residues. Per germline, CDR1 SGHDN and CDR2 FVKESK. CDR3 in DNA: TGTGCCAGCAGCCAAGTCATTGGCCTCTCTGGAAACACCATATATTTT. It yields the protein CASSQVIGLSGNTIYF.

The chain recombines TRBV20-1 with TRBJ1-1, with D possibly TRBD1 on 5 matching bases. Germline V gives CDR1 DFQATT, CDR2 SNEGSKA (reference sequence). The V and J ends lost 3 bases and 6 bases respectively, with 14 bases between them. The CDR3 extends over 13 amino acids. The DNA of the CDR3 is TGCAGTGCTAGTCCCGGGGGGTGGTCTGAAGCTTTCTTT. Its translation is CSASPGGWSEAFF.

The genes are TRBV9 and TRBJ1-2; D unresolved. The germline V gene encodes CDR1 SGDLS and CDR2 YYNGEE. The length of the CDR3 is 14 residues. V shed 4 bases and J shed 4 bases, with 14 bases lying between them. CDR3 nucleotides: TGTGCCAGCAGCCCTGGCGGCCAAGGCTATGGCTACACCTTC. Its translation is CASSPGGQGYGYTF. Looking up the rest from reference TRBV9 and TRBJ1-2 gives the full variable domain: DSGVTQTPKHLITATGQRVTLRCSPRSGDLSVYWYQQSLDQGLQFLIQYYNGEERAKGNILERFSAQQFPDLHSELNLSSLELGDSALYFCASSPGGQGYGYTFGSGTRLTVV.

The chain couples TRBV2 to TRBJ1-4; D unclear. V was clipped by 4 bases and J by 8 bases, with 11 bases between them. The CDR3 runs 13 residues. Germline CDR1 reads SNHLY; CDR2 reads FYNNEI. DNA for the CDR3: TGTGCCAGCAGTGGGGAGGCGAACGAAAAACTGTTTTTT. Translation gives CASSGEANEKLFF.

The V gene is TRBV19, the J gene TRBJ2-7; D not certain. V lost 2 bases, J lost 5 bases, and 13 bases lay in between. The CDR3 covers 14 residues. The germline V gene has CDR1 LNHDA and CDR2 SQIVND (reference sequence). CDR3 coding DNA: TGTGCCAGTAGTATATCAGGATCCGGCAACGAGCAGTACTTC. Its protein is CASSISGSGNEQYF.